A selection of T cell receptor beta chains follows, all from one sample in a study of control samples from healthy donors and cancer patients. Only in-frame clones appear in the TCRdb table, and some are missing; sequencing was by immunoSEQ multiplex PCR. The data hold over 75,000 clones, with roughly 91% observed a single time. Sequenced sample: blood. These receptors were taken from a man younger than 40 in good health. Both conserved end residues are part of each CDR3. D genes are given only for firm matches. The size of a clone is reported for some rows only, either as once, few or many, or as a class for expanded clones.

j_gene: TRBJ2-3
v_gene: TRBV2
abundance: .
d_gene: TRBD2
CDR3aa: CASSEERGRRDTQYF
CDR3nt: TGTGCCAGCAGTGAAGAGCGGGGGCGCCGAGATACGCAGTATTTT

j_gene: TRBJ2-7
v_gene: TRBV10-3
abundance: .
d_gene: .
CDR3aa: CAISERGYEQYF
CDR3nt: TGTGCCATCAGTGAACGGGGCTACGAGCAGTACTTC

j_gene: TRBJ2-5
v_gene: TRBV18
abundance: .
d_gene: .
CDR3aa: CASPPPTEAEETQYF
CDR3nt: TGTGCCAGCCCACCACCGACTGAAGCAGAAGAGACCCAGTACTTC

j_gene: TRBJ2-7
v_gene: TRBV7-9
abundance: .
d_gene: .
CDR3aa: CASSRLRGASYEQYF
CDR3nt: TGTGCCAGCAGCCGACTCCGGGGGGCCTCCTACGAGCAGTACTTC

j_gene: TRBJ2-2
v_gene: TRBV7-2
abundance: .
d_gene: .
CDR3aa: CASSLRGTGELFF
CDR3nt: TGTGCCAGCAGCTTGAGGGGGACCGGGGAGCTGTTTTTT

j_gene: TRBJ2-3
v_gene: TRBV5-1
abundance: .
d_gene: .
CDR3aa: CASSSLAGAPTDTQYF
CDR3nt: TGCGCCAGCAGCTCCCTCGCAGGGGCCCCCACAGATACGCAGTATTTT

j_gene: TRBJ1-5
v_gene: TRBV18
abundance: once
d_gene: .
CDR3aa: CASSQGNGNQPQHF
CDR3nt: TGTGCCAGCTCACAAGGGAACGGGAATCAGCCCCAGCATTTT

j_gene: TRBJ1-1
v_gene: TRBV5-1
abundance: .
d_gene: .
CDR3aa: CASSREGGNTEAFF
CDR3nt: TGCGCCAGCAGCCGAGAGGGCGGGAACACTGAAGCTTTCTTT

j_gene: TRBJ2-5
v_gene: TRBV5-1
abundance: few
d_gene: .
CDR3aa: CASSLDQETQYF
CDR3nt: TGCGCCAGCAGCTTGGATCAGGAGACCCAGTACTTC

j_gene: TRBJ2-7
v_gene: TRBV29-1
abundance: .
d_gene: .
CDR3aa: CSVTSGLGPYEQYF
CDR3nt: TGCAGCGTAACAAGCGGATTGGGCCCCTACGAGCAGTACTTC

j_gene: TRBJ2-2
v_gene: TRBV19
abundance: .
d_gene: .
CDR3aa: CASSSWLPLGGELFF
CDR3nt: TGTGCCAGTAGTTCCTGGCTACCACTTGGGGGGGAGCTGTTTTTT

j_gene: TRBJ2-7
v_gene: TRBV12-3/TRBV12-4
abundance: .
d_gene: .
CDR3aa: CASSLGTSYEQYF
CDR3nt: TGTGCCAGCAGTTTGGGTACTTCCTACGAGCAGTACTTC

j_gene: TRBJ2-7
v_gene: TRBV24-1
abundance: few
d_gene: .
CDR3aa: CATSAEGYEQYF
CDR3nt: TGTGCCACCAGTGCGGAGGGATACGAGCAGTACTTC

j_gene: TRBJ2-7
v_gene: TRBV20-1
abundance: .
d_gene: .
CDR3aa: CSAVSNEQYF
CDR3nt: TGCAGTGCTGTAAGTAACGAGCAGTACTTC

j_gene: TRBJ2-2
v_gene: TRBV7-8
abundance: once
d_gene: .
CDR3aa: CASSPLGQNTGELFF
CDR3nt: TGTGCCAGCAGCCCACTTGGACAGAACACCGGGGAGCTGTTTTTT

j_gene: TRBJ2-5
v_gene: TRBV13
abundance: once
d_gene: TRBD1
CDR3aa: CASSPPDRTQETQYF
CDR3nt: TGTGCCAGCAGCCCCCCGGACAGGACACAAGAGACCCAGTACTTC

j_gene: TRBJ2-7
v_gene: TRBV28
abundance: .
d_gene: .
CDR3aa: CASSPSPGFGSLSYEQYF
CDR3nt: TGTGCCAGCAGTCCATCCCCAGGGTTCGGGTCCCTAAGCTACGAGCAGTACTTC

j_gene: TRBJ2-5
v_gene: TRBV27
abundance: .
d_gene: .
CDR3aa: CASSPGQFQETQYF
CDR3nt: TGTGCCAGCAGTCCCGGACAGTTCCAAGAGACCCAGTACTTC

j_gene: TRBJ1-6
v_gene: TRBV9
abundance: .
d_gene: .
CDR3aa: CASSLRRGDDNSPLHF
CDR3nt: TGTGCCAGCAGCCTCCGCCGAGGGGACGATAATTCACCCCTCCACTTT

j_gene: TRBJ1-1
v_gene: TRBV28
abundance: few
d_gene: .
CDR3aa: CASSHYRDGNTEAFF
CDR3nt: TGTGCCAGCAGTCACTACCGGGACGGGAACACTGAAGCTTTCTTT

j_gene: TRBJ1-1
v_gene: TRBV12-3/TRBV12-4
abundance: .
d_gene: .
CDR3aa: CASRIRRATEAFF
CDR3nt: TGTGCCAGCAGAATCCGACGGGCCACTGAAGCTTTCTTT

j_gene: TRBJ2-3
v_gene: TRBV19
abundance: .
d_gene: .
CDR3aa: CASTTRWGSDTQYF
CDR3nt: TGTGCCAGTACCACGCGGTGGGGGTCAGATACGCAGTATTTT

j_gene: TRBJ2-3
v_gene: TRBV9
abundance: .
d_gene: TRBD1
CDR3aa: CASTRGDRGQDTQYF
CDR3nt: TGTGCCAGCACCAGGGGGGACAGGGGGCAAGATACGCAGTATTTT

j_gene: TRBJ2-3
v_gene: TRBV28
abundance: .
d_gene: TRBD2
CDR3aa: CASRGTSEGTDTQYF
CDR3nt: TGTGCCAGCAGGGGGACTAGTGAAGGCACAGATACGCAGTATTTT

j_gene: TRBJ1-2
v_gene: TRBV9
abundance: .
d_gene: .
CDR3aa: CASSVDGPYGYTF
CDR3nt: TGTGCCAGCAGCGTAGATGGTCCCTATGGCTACACCTTC

j_gene: TRBJ2-5
v_gene: TRBV5-6
abundance: .
d_gene: TRBD2
CDR3aa: CASSFASGETQYF
CDR3nt: TGTGCCAGCAGCTTCGCTAGCGGAGAGACCCAGTACTTC

j_gene: TRBJ2-7
v_gene: TRBV12-3/TRBV12-4
abundance: .
d_gene: .
CDR3aa: CASTVQGYEQYF
CDR3nt: TGTGCCAGCACTGTGCAGGGGTACGAGCAGTACTTC

j_gene: TRBJ2-3
v_gene: TRBV4-2
abundance: once
d_gene: TRBD2
CDR3aa: CASSQGGLITDTQYF
CDR3nt: TGTGCCAGCAGCCAAGGGGGACTAATCACAGATACGCAGTATTTT

j_gene: TRBJ2-7
v_gene: TRBV7-8
abundance: .
d_gene: TRBD1
CDR3aa: CASSTRDRSFYEQYF
CDR3nt: TGTGCCAGCAGCACCCGGGACAGAAGCTTCTACGAGCAGTACTTC

j_gene: TRBJ2-1
v_gene: TRBV14
abundance: once
d_gene: TRBD1
CDR3aa: CASSHRRDRYNEQFF
CDR3nt: TGTGCCAGCAGCCACCGCCGGGACAGATACAATGAGCAGTTCTTC

j_gene: TRBJ1-5
v_gene: TRBV7-8
abundance: .
d_gene: .
CDR3aa: CATNGLGTPINQPQHF
CDR3nt: TGTGCCACGAACGGACTAGGGACTCCCATTAATCAGCCCCAGCATTTT

j_gene: TRBJ1-2
v_gene: TRBV3-1/TRBV3-2
abundance: .
d_gene: TRBD1
CDR3aa: CASSQYTLRTGDYGYTF
CDR3nt: TGTGCCAGCAGCCAGTACACACTTAGGACAGGGGACTATGGCTACACCTTC

j_gene: TRBJ2-1
v_gene: TRBV5-1
abundance: .
d_gene: TRBD2
CDR3aa: CASSFLAGGMHEQFF
CDR3nt: TGCGCCAGCAGCTTCTTAGCGGGAGGGATGCATGAGCAGTTCTTC

j_gene: TRBJ2-1
v_gene: TRBV5-8
abundance: .
d_gene: TRBD1
CDR3aa: CASSLGQGPYNEQFF
CDR3nt: TGTGCCAGCAGCTTGGGACAGGGCCCCTACAATGAGCAGTTCTTC

j_gene: TRBJ1-1
v_gene: TRBV4-1
abundance: .
d_gene: TRBD1
CDR3aa: CASSHGQGMNTEAFF
CDR3nt: TGCGCCAGCAGCCACGGACAGGGTATGAACACTGAAGCTTTCTTT

j_gene: TRBJ2-1
v_gene: TRBV7-9
abundance: .
d_gene: .
CDR3aa: CASSFRDRVRGGTYNEQFF
CDR3nt: TGTGCCAGCAGCTTCCGGGACAGGGTTCGCGGGGGGACCTACAATGAGCAGTTCTTC

j_gene: TRBJ2-5
v_gene: TRBV10-3
abundance: .
d_gene: .
CDR3aa: CAISVGGKETQYF
CDR3nt: TGTGCCATCAGTGTCGGAGGGAAAGAGACCCAGTACTTC

j_gene: TRBJ1-3
v_gene: TRBV6-1
abundance: .
d_gene: .
CDR3aa: CASSEAYSGSGNTIYF
CDR3nt: TGTGCCAGCAGTGAAGCGTACAGCGGCTCTGGAAACACCATATATTTT

j_gene: TRBJ1-3
v_gene: TRBV4-1
abundance: .
d_gene: .
CDR3aa: CASSLADSSGNTIYF
CDR3nt: TGCGCCAGCAGCCTTGCCGACAGCTCTGGAAACACCATATATTTT

j_gene: TRBJ2-1
v_gene: TRBV27
abundance: .
d_gene: TRBD2
CDR3aa: CASSLAQKTSGRNEQFF
CDR3nt: TGTGCCAGCAGTTTAGCCCAAAAAACTAGCGGACGCAATGAGCAGTTCTTC

j_gene: TRBJ1-1
v_gene: TRBV2
abundance: .
d_gene: TRBD1
CDR3aa: CASSVQGGSTEAFF
CDR3nt: TGTGCCAGCAGTGTTCAGGGGGGGTCCACTGAAGCTTTCTTT

j_gene: TRBJ2-7
v_gene: TRBV6-2/TRBV6-3
abundance: .
d_gene: TRBD2
CDR3aa: CASSSPGTSSYEQYF
CDR3nt: TGTGCCAGCAGTTCTCCCGGGACTAGCTCCTACGAGCAGTACTTC

j_gene: TRBJ2-3
v_gene: TRBV7-9
abundance: few
d_gene: .
CDR3aa: CASRPDGGTDTQYF
CDR3nt: TGTGCCAGCAGACCGGACGGCGGCACAGATACGCAGTATTTT

j_gene: TRBJ1-2
v_gene: TRBV20-1
abundance: .
d_gene: .
CDR3aa: CSAYIDGYTF
CDR3nt: TGCAGTGCCTACATAGATGGCTACACCTTC

j_gene: TRBJ2-1
v_gene: TRBV7-8
abundance: .
d_gene: .
CDR3aa: CASSLGGGTTSYNEQFF
CDR3nt: TGTGCCAGCAGCTTAGGGGGTGGGACAACCTCCTACAATGAGCAGTTCTTC

j_gene: TRBJ2-7
v_gene: TRBV29-1
abundance: .
d_gene: .
CDR3aa: CSAQVAYEQYF
CDR3nt: TGCAGCGCACAAGTAGCCTACGAGCAGTACTTC

j_gene: TRBJ1-1
v_gene: TRBV7-3
abundance: .
d_gene: .
CDR3aa: CASSLRGTNTEAFF
CDR3nt: TGTGCCAGCAGCTTACGCGGTACGAACACTGAAGCTTTCTTT

j_gene: TRBJ2-5
v_gene: TRBV14
abundance: .
d_gene: TRBD1
CDR3aa: CASPRDRDQETQYF
CDR3nt: TGTGCCAGCCCCCGGGACAGGGACCAAGAGACCCAGTACTTC

j_gene: TRBJ2-1
v_gene: TRBV7-9
abundance: .
d_gene: .
CDR3aa: CASSLVGGGVYNEQFF
CDR3nt: TGTGCCAGCAGCTTAGTGGGCGGCGGCGTCTACAATGAGCAGTTCTTC

j_gene: TRBJ1-6
v_gene: TRBV2
abundance: .
d_gene: TRBD1
CDR3aa: CASLLQGDSPLHF
CDR3nt: TGTGCCAGCCTTTTACAGGGGGACTCACCCCTCCACTTT

j_gene: TRBJ2-3
v_gene: TRBV5-4
abundance: .
d_gene: .
CDR3aa: CASSLFLDTQYF
CDR3nt: TGTGCCAGCAGCTTATTTCTCGATACGCAGTATTTT

j_gene: TRBJ2-3
v_gene: TRBV3-1/TRBV3-2
abundance: .
d_gene: .
CDR3aa: CASSQDPVEPSTDTQYF
CDR3nt: TGTGCCAGCAGCCAAGACCCCGTGGAGCCGAGCACAGATACGCAGTATTTT

j_gene: TRBJ2-5
v_gene: TRBV28
abundance: .
d_gene: .
CDR3aa: CASSQGSEETQYF
CDR3nt: TGTGCCAGCAGCCAAGGGAGTGAGGAGACCCAGTACTTC

j_gene: TRBJ1-2
v_gene: TRBV18
abundance: .
d_gene: TRBD1
CDR3aa: CASSPAGGGNYGYTF
CDR3nt: TGTGCCAGCTCACCGGCAGGGGGAGGGAACTATGGCTACACCTTC

j_gene: TRBJ2-4
v_gene: TRBV9
abundance: .
d_gene: TRBD2
CDR3aa: CASSVSGVQAKNIQYF
CDR3nt: TGTGCCAGCAGCGTTAGCGGGGTCCAAGCCAAAAACATTCAGTACTTC

j_gene: TRBJ2-2
v_gene: TRBV6-5
abundance: .
d_gene: .
CDR3aa: CASPRDTGELFF
CDR3nt: TGTGCCAGCCCACGGGACACCGGGGAGCTGTTTTTT